The TCR beta chain under discussion was sequenced for a study of CD8+CD57+ T cells in acquired aplastic anemia. Study overall: Sorted CD4+ plus CD8+ cells gave DNA averaging 3.2 ug.

The template used for profiling TCR beta VDJ and CDR3 was genomic DNA. TCRdb itself ran the reads through MiXCR, one entry per CDR3 protein. Here the sample spans 89,000 or so distinct CDR3 sequences, roughly two thirds being singletons. Germline CDR1 reads GTSNPN; CDR2 reads SVGIG (reference sequence). This CDR3 has 13 amino acids. V dropped 0 bases and J dropped 7 bases, with 7 bases sitting between them. In the case of this clonotype: Its antigen is unidentified.

Study findings and constraints: Around 27 CD8+ CDR3 sequences occurred in both the patients and the controls.

Sequencing involved patients with CD8+CD57+ cell expansion previously shown by flow cytometry. Every one of the patients had aplastic anemia (severe, acquired). The receptor's source is a human donor with aplastic anemia. The sequenced sample was sorted CD4+, CD8+, or CD8+CD57+ T cells (not recorded which) from PBMCs. The V and J genes are TRBV30 and TRBJ1-6; D remains unclear. Here the CDR3 DNA reads TGTGCCTGGAGTGTAACCGGGAATTCACCCCTCCACTTT. Its translation: CAWSVTGNSPLHF.